This record concerns one T cell receptor beta chain sequence. A much larger clone sits a single nucleotide away, making a read error possible. This record belongs to a study of molecular identifiers for immune sequencing clone quantification. This CDR3 has 14 residues. In germline, CDR1 is SQVTM, CDR2 ANQGSEA. The ends were cut back, 2 bases at V and 2 bases at J, with 11 bases in the middle. MiXCR was run by TCRdb on the PCR reads, yielding one entry per CDR3 protein. This sample has about half a million distinct CDR3 sequences; over 20% occur once, and the top ten carry about 0.8%. Material: naive CD8+ T cells from blood, with Jurkat cell RNA spiked in. Documented subset: FACS-sorted CD8+CD4-CCR7+CD45RA+ naive T cells. This TCR was sampled from a human donor in good health. Some libraries in this study had Jurkat cell RNA spiked in. The gene calls are TRBV29-1 and TRBJ2-3, with a possible D match to TRBD2 (5 bases). CDR3 in DNA: TGCAGCGTTGAAAGCGGTGACTTCACAGATACGCAGTATTTT. Translating it yields CSVESGDFTDTQYF.